These 7 T cell receptor beta chains were all obtained from the same sample, sequenced in a study of post-analysis software for immune sequencing data. General study results and limits: Four or five TRBV segments (TRBV5-6, TRBV5-1 and TRBV20-1 among them) occurred more frequently in patients than in controls.

These receptors' antigens are unknown. cDNA libraries of TCR beta carried unique molecular identifiers. TCRdb independently ran MiXCR on the PCR reads; one entry per CDR3 protein. The table includes 430,000 or so distinct CDR3 sequences, approximately 39% detected once. Sequencing was performed on blood. These receptors all stem from a girl aged 2-10 years with multiple sclerosis.

In the case of this clonotype: A read error may account for a junction end that differs from germline. The chain uses TRBV6-6 and TRBJ2-4; D uncertain. The assigned J gene may be wrong: the sequence end matches TRBJ2-7 better. CDR1 is MNHNY and CDR2 is SVGAGI in the germline V gene (reference sequence). The CDR3 totals 11 residues. CDR3: CASRYSVEQYF. Written as DNA, the CDR3 is TGTGCCAGCAGGTACTCGGTCGAGCAGTACTTC.

The V gene is TRBV5-1, the J gene TRBJ1-4; D is uncertain. Germline CDR1 SGHRS, CDR2 YFSETQ. V dropped 5 bases and J dropped 5 bases, with 16 bases sitting between them. This CDR3 has 15 residues. The CDR3 DNA is TGCGCCAGCAGTCCAGCCTGGGCCAGGAATGAAAAACTGTTTTTT. Its translation: CASSPAWARNEKLFF. Together with reference TRBV5-1 and TRBJ1-4, the CDR3 gives the full variable domain: KAGVTQTPRYLIKTRGQQVTLSCSPISGHRSVSWYQQTPGQGLQFLFEYFSETQRNKGNFPGRFSGRQFSNSRSEMNVSTLELGDSALYLCASSPAWARNEKLFFGSGTQLSVL.

The J gene is TRBJ2-5, the V gene TRBV7-2, with 8 positions matching TRBD2. V shed 1 base, J shed 5 bases, and the junction held 3 bases outside the gene matches. Germline CDR1 reads SGHTA; CDR2 reads FQGNSA. CDR3 length equals 14 residues. The CDR3 DNA is TGTGCCAGCAGCTTAGGACTAGCGCGGGAGACCCAGTACTTC. Protein: CASSLGLARETQYF.

The chain combines TRBV20-1 with TRBJ1-5, with D perhaps TRBD1 (6 bases). Looked up from germline, CDR1 is DFQATT and CDR2 is SNEGSKA (reference sequence). The CDR3 runs to 12 residues. This CDR3 reads CSTGQLNQPQHF. The CDR3 DNA reads as TGCAGCACCGGACAGCTCAATCAGCCCCAGCATTTT.

The V and J genes are TRBV20-1 and TRBJ2-7; D not resolved. Germline V gene data show CDR1 as DFQATT and CDR2 as SNEGSKA (reference sequence). Trimming removed 8 bases at V and 2 bases at J, with 13 bases between. There are 12 residues in the CDR3. The CDR3 DNA follows: TGCAGTCCCCTGCCTTTACCCTACGAGCAGTACTTC. Amino acid sequence: CSPLPLPYEQYF.

This clonotype was picked up a small number of times. The rearrangement joins TRBV12-3 or TRBV12-4 to TRBJ2-6, with TRBD1 identical over 8 bases. This CDR3 contains 16 residues. V was pared by 6 bases and J by 4 bases, with 8 bases of the junction left unmatched. Here the CDR3 reads CASRSQGALGANVLTF. The CDR3, as DNA: TGTGCCAGCAGGAGTCAGGGGGCGCTGGGGGCCAACGTCCTGACTTTC.

The genes are TRBV2 and TRBJ2-5, with a possible D match to TRBD2 (6 bases). Germline lookup yields CDR1 SNHLY and CDR2 FYNNEI. The CDR3 length is 13 residues. Trimming removed 5 bases at V and 5 bases at J, with 12 bases between. The CDR3 DNA reads TGTGCCAGCAGTTCGCGACTAGAGGAGACCCAGTACTTC. Its translation: CASSSRLEETQYF. The full variable domain, rest sourced from reference TRBV2 and TRBJ2-5, is EPEVTQTPSHQVTQMGQEVILRCVPISNHLYFYWYRQILGQKVEFLVSFYNNEISEKSEIFDDQFSVERPDGSNFTLKIRSTKLEDSAMYFCASSSRLEETQYFGPGTRLLVL.